These T cell receptor beta chains were read from a single sample in a study of shared clonotypes between healthy human individuals. Repertoires were generated with immunoSEQ multiplex PCR, while TCRdb's copy carries only in-frame clones and drops some. Here the sample spans roughly 1 million clones, under 80% being singletons. Sequencing was carried out using memory CD4+ T cells sorted from blood. These TCRs come from a man aged 18 to 30 in good health. Each CDR3 is given with its conserved first and last residue. The D gene is left open where the match is weak. Size values are once, few and many counts, or a class for expanded clones, and some rows have none.

-	-	TRBJ1-3	TRBV6-1	TGTGCCAGCAACGGTGGCTCTGGAAACACCATATATTTT	CASNGGSGNTIYF
-	-	TRBJ2-7	TRBV5-4	TGTGCCAGCAGCGCCCCAGGGGGGGGCTCCTACGAGCAGTACTTC	CASSAPGGGSYEQYF
-	-	TRBJ1-1	TRBV7-3	TGTGCCAGCAGCTTAGATGGCGGTGAAGCTTTCTTT	CASSLDGGEAFF
-	TRBD1	TRBJ1-4	TRBV6-1	TGTGCCAGCAGCGACAGGGGTAGGGGGGATGAAAAACTGTTTTTT	CASSDRGRGDEKLFF
-	-	TRBJ1-6	TRBV6-6	TGTGCCAGCAGCGATACGGGACCCCTGGACTCACCCCTCCACTTT	CASSDTGPLDSPLHF
few	-	TRBJ1-5	TRBV9	TGTGCCAGCAGTAGGGAGGATAATCAGCCCCAGCATTTT	CASSREDNQPQHF
-	-	TRBJ1-5	TRBV15	TGTGCCACCAGCAGAGCTGACAGGAATAGCAATCAGCCCCAGCATTTT	CATSRADRNSNQPQHF
few	-	TRBJ1-6	TRBV7-2	TGTGCCAGCAGCTTAGATCGACAGGCCACGAATTCACCCCTCCACTTT	CASSLDRQATNSPLHF
-	-	TRBJ1-1	TRBV5-1	TGCGCCAGCAGCTTGGAAGAATACACTATTAACACTGAAGCTTTCTTT	CASSLEEYTINTEAFF
once	-	TRBJ2-7	TRBV5-5	TGTGCCAGCAGCCGGACAGCCAAGATCTCCTACGAGCAGTACTTC	CASSRTAKISYEQYF